The subject of this entry is one T cell receptor (beta chain). Its antigen target is currently unknown. No base qualities exist here, and no much larger clone lies one base off it. The method behind the library was the immunoSEQ multiplex PCR assay. From the authors' description of their analysis: A statistical classification framework was built for diagnosing cytomegalovirus status from the catalog of TCR beta chain sequences. In its TCRdb copy, this immuneACCESS table keeps in-frame sequences only and misses some clones. Where compared with another copy, unresolved V genes explain less than half of these, and the others have no known cause. The DNA was the basis for D and trimming; V, J and clone size are from that table. This sample has roughly 150,000 clones in its table, and roughly nine tenths of those were observed once. 10% of the sample rests with the top ten. This entry comes from a study of cytomegalovirus exposure and HLA in healthy donors (dated by TCRdb to the late 2010s). Looking at the study overall: A later analysis indicated that the 90 to 150 validation repertoires were generated on the platform also employed for the roughly 730 repertoires of the first cohort. The study aimed to test whether signatures of past pathogen exposure could be identified by cataloging public T cell receptors. Along with the approximately 670-subject first cohort, a separate validation cohort of around 110 different subjects was used. High-throughput TCR immunosequencing, statistical association of individual TCRs with disease status, and machine learning were combined to predict cytomegalovirus infection status. The full study reports these points: Cytomegalovirus status was reported to be diagnosed by the classifier with high specificity and sensitivity in both the original and validation cohorts. In a later analysis, TCRs clustered in the first cohort were found to also tend to co-occur in the roughly 120 validation repertoires, with about 93% of cluster scores above 0. Most TCR sequences were seen in very few donors, while some public TCRs were found in many individuals. In the study, roughly 160 TCR beta chains were listed as associated with cytomegalovirus. A later analysis lacked HLA typing for the validation cohort, so it scored co-occurrence in that cohort across all 110 or so repertoires. In vitro tests confirmed that three of the cytomegalovirus-associated TCR beta chains recognize cytomegalovirus antigens. It was suggested by the authors that the approach could potentially be generalized to other disease states and immunological phenotypes.

Donors formed part of the validation cohort, which comprised 120 subjects and was distinct from the first cohort of under 850 subjects. The junction carries 13 bases between V and J, which are trimmed by 10 bases and 5 bases respectively. As encoded in the germline V gene (reference sequence), CDR1 is SGHNT while CDR2 is YYREEE. Inclusive of the bounding cysteine and phenylalanine, the CDR3 is 12 residues long. Of the read, only the CDR3 DNA is kept; its 36 bases are in frame from base 1. The material sequenced was PBMCs. The receptor was isolated from a woman younger than 30 in good health and CMV-seropositive. This receptor chain uses TRBV5-4 and TRBJ2-1, with the D segment identity uncertain. CDR3 sequence: CASQLRNNEQFF. The nucleotide sequence reads as follows: TGTGCCTCTCAGTTGCGGAACAATGAGCAGTTCTTC. The reference TRBV5-4 and TRBJ2-1 proteins fill in what lies around the CDR3, so the full variable domain reads ETGVTQSPTHLIKTRGQQVTLRCSSQSGHNTVSWYQQALGQGPQFIFQYYREEENGRGNFPPRFSGLQFPNYSSELNVNALELDDSALYLCASQLRNNEQFFGPGTRLTVL.